This is a list of T cell receptor beta chains from one sample in a study of blood T cell repertoires in COVID-19. Measured with immunoSEQ multiplex PCR; TCRdb has only the in-frame clones, and not every one. The table includes around 250,000 clones, roughly 85% detected once. Sequences were obtained from peripheral blood. Receptors were obtained from a man in his forties or fifties with active or convalescent COVID-19. Both conserved end residues are trimmed from each CDR3. Size is stated for part of the rows, as once, few or many counts, or as a class when the clone is expanded.

>TRBJ2-7|NA|TRBV28
ASSLPWGTTREQY
>TRBJ2-7|NA|TRBV28
ASSLFYYEQY
>TRBJ2-7|NA|TRBV3-1/TRBV3-2
ASSQGGTPGLYEQY
>TRBJ2-7|once|TRBV2
ASSDRDREQY
>TRBJ2-3|NA|TRBV5-1
ASSTRRGTDTQY
>TRBJ1-3|NA|TRBV2
ASGENSGNTIY
>TRBJ1-1|NA|TRBV5-8
ASSAGQPNTEAF
>TRBJ1-2|NA|TRBV20-1
SATRVGGYT
>TRBJ2-1|NA|TRBV7-8
ASSLAVANEQF
>TRBJ2-5|NA|TRBV9
ASSVGTGEETQY
>TRBJ2-7|NA|TRBV30
AWSGTRGSSYEQY
>TRBJ1-2|NA|TRBV11-2
ASSLGQGGYGYT
>TRBJ2-1|once|TRBV27
ASMADLSGRMQF
>TRBJ1-3|NA|TRBV30
AWGGGQRNTIY
>TRBJ2-5|NA|TRBV12-5
ASGFGETQY
>TRBJ2-1|NA|TRBV2
ASRGTTGGSYNEQF
>TRBJ2-1|NA|TRBV10-3
AISMGLADEQF
>TRBJ1-2|NA|TRBV12-3/TRBV12-4
ASSKTGYGYT
>TRBJ2-7|NA|TRBV11-2
ASSLSASDPYEQY
>TRBJ1-1|NA|TRBV27
ASSLSWGGKGAF
>TRBJ2-2|NA|TRBV4-1
ASSHPLAATSGSGTGELF
>TRBJ2-3|NA|TRBV27
ASRASGRDTQY
>TRBJ2-1|NA|TRBV19
ASSMTSGTSYNEQF
>TRBJ2-3|NA|TRBV6-5
ASDESRGFTQY
>TRBJ2-3|NA|TRBV24-1
ATSRNHIQY
>TRBJ2-7|NA|TRBV10-3
ASRLGTGGEQY
>TRBJ1-6|NA|TRBV14
ASSQDLEGTNSPLH
>TRBJ1-3|once|TRBV6-5
ASMVTGRSGNTIY
>TRBJ2-4|once|TRBV28
ATLGGNIQY
>TRBJ1-6|NA|TRBV5-4
ASSYEGQRGDSPLH
>TRBJ1-1|NA|TRBV7-8
ASSLDLTGGAEAF
>TRBJ1-1|NA|TRBV29-1
SSREGDTEAF
>TRBJ2-1|NA|TRBV24-1
ATSDAPGQANNEQF
>TRBJ1-1|few|TRBV11-2
ASSPGTGGRAF
>TRBJ2-2|NA|TRBV9
ASSRTGGFGELF
>TRBJ1-6|NA|TRBV19
ASSTRRTLSPLH
>TRBJ1-5|few|TRBV7-3
ASTVNQPQH
>TRBJ1-6|few|TRBV9
ASSVGGEGPLH
>TRBJ2-4|NA|TRBV7-8
ASSPRGGPKNIQY
>TRBJ1-2|NA|TRBV12-3/TRBV12-4
ASSLTGFYGYT
>TRBJ1-5|NA|TRBV4-2
ASSQDPQGITPQH
>TRBJ1-2|NA|TRBV3-1/TRBV3-2
ASSQHTLAGGESR
>TRBJ2-3|NA|TRBV4-1
ASSQGDRDTDTQY
>TRBJ1-6|NA|TRBV4-1
ASSQDPNSPLH
>TRBJ1-5|NA|TRBV28
ASTTGLSNQPQH